Below, 26 T cell receptor beta chains from the same sample are listed, as sequenced in a study of graft-versus-host responses after intestinal transplantation. Libraries were prepared by immunoSEQ multiplex PCR; TCRdb keeps only in-frame clonotypes and omits some of them. Of some 39,000 clones in the sample, just under 90% are singletons; the top ten hold 7% to 7.5%. This sample comprised PBMCs, obtained around 270 days after transplant. These receptors all come from a human patient who received an intestinal transplant, so some T cells may come from the graft donor.

V gene TRBV6-5 combines with J gene TRBJ1-3; D is undetermined. Trimming stripped 2 bases from V and 4 bases from J, with 6 bases between. The CDR3 is made up of 13 amino acids. CDR1 and CDR2 (germline): MNHEY, SVGAGI. CDR3 region: CASSYRRGNTIYF. As DNA, the CDR3 is TGTGCCAGCAGTTACAGGAGGGGAAACACCATATATTTT.

The V and J genes are TRBV29-1 and TRBJ2-5, with D perhaps matching TRBD1 or TRBD2 (7 bases each). This CDR3 is 12 amino acids long. V was shortened by 6 bases and J by 5 bases, with 13 bases between the two germline ends. Germline CDR1 is SQVTM and CDR2 is ANQGSEA. The chain's CDR3 is CSVHRGGETQYF. The CDR3 coding sequence is TGCAGCGTCCACAGGGGAGGGGAGACCCAGTACTTC.

The chain is built from TRBV4-1 and TRBJ1-5; perhaps TRBD1 as D (6 bases). V shed 11 bases and J shed 0 bases, with 17 bases lying between them. The CDR3 has 15 amino acids. Germline-derived CDR1 and CDR2 are MGHRA and YSYEKL. CDR3 protein: CAGGPPGASNQPQHF. The CDR3 bases are TGCGCCGGGGGACCCCCGGGGGCTAGCAATCAGCCCCAGCATTTT.

This clone has a handful of counts. The rearrangement links TRBV18 to TRBJ1-1, with D hard to call. This CDR3 contains 13 residues. Trimming cost V 4 bases and J 4 bases, with 10 bases left between them. Germline values: CDR1 KGHSH, CDR2 LQKENI. The CDR3 region is CASSHDWGTEAFF. CDR3 bases: TGTGCCAGCTCACACGACTGGGGCACTGAAGCTTTCTTT.

V usage is TRBV4-1 and J usage is TRBJ2-4; D is ambiguous. In germline, CDR1 is MGHRA, CDR2 YSYEKL. V lost 5 bases to trimming and J lost 7 bases, with 15 bases between them. The CDR3 loop spans 14 amino acids. This chain's CDR3 is CASSERALRNIQYF. The CDR3 DNA sequence: TGCGCCAGCAGCGAAAGGGCCCTAAGGAACATTCAGTACTTC.

V is TRBV6-4 and J is TRBJ2-7, with a tentative D call TRBD1 (6 bases). V lost 8 bases and J lost 6, with 23 bases in between. The germline CDR1 and CDR2 sequences are MRHNA and SNTAGT. This CDR3 contains 15 residues. Written as DNA, the CDR3 is TGTGCCAGCGACAGGCCCGGAGGTCATGGGCGCGAGCAGTACTTC. It translates to CASDRPGGHGREQYF.

The rearrangement links TRBV5-6 to TRBJ2-7, with 7 bases fitting TRBD2. J lost 3 bases, V lost 0 bases, and 0 bases had no gene match. Germline V lookup: CDR1 SGHDT, CDR2 YYEEEE. The CDR3 contains 13 residues. The CDR3 DNA is TGTGCCAGCAGCTTGGAGCGGGGCTACGAGCAGTACTTC. This sequence encodes CASSLERGYEQYF.

The chain carries TRBV7-9 and TRBJ2-6; 10 positions match TRBD1. This CDR3 is built from 16 residues. Germline V CDR1 and CDR2: SEHNR, FQNEAQ (reference sequence). V was pared by 5 bases and J by 2 bases, with 3 bases of the junction left unmatched. CDR3 bases: TGTGCCAGCAGCGCCGGACAGGGGGCTGGGGCCAACGTCCTGACTTTC. Translating it yields CASSAGQGAGANVLTF.

This chain joins TRBV6-1 and TRBJ2-7, with D possibly being TRBD1 (5 bases). Germline CDR1 and CDR2: MNHNS and SASEGT. V lost 8 bases and J lost 6, with 23 bases in between. This CDR3 region has 15 residues. This chain's CDR3 is CASASLGRLSGEQYF. CDR3 DNA: TGTGCCAGCGCCTCTTTGGGGCGACTCTCCGGCGAGCAGTACTTC.

This chain links TRBV7-9 with TRBJ1-4; D unresolved. Germline loops: CDR1 SEHNR, CDR2 FQNEAQ (reference sequence). The CDR3 is 15 amino acids. The germline V and J ends were trimmed by 4 bases and 2 bases, with 11 bases remaining between them. The DNA for the CDR3 is TGTGCCAGCAGCTCATTGGTTGGGACTAATGAAAAACTGTTTTTT. Residues: CASSSLVGTNEKLFF.

The CDR3 protein is CASSLGLNEFTEAFF. CDR3 bases: TGCGCCAGCAGCCTGGGTCTAAATGAATTCACTGAAGCTTTCTTT. V and J are TRBV4-1 and TRBJ1-1; D is unresolved. The V end lost 4 bases, the J end lost 4 bases, and 16 bases lay between the germline ends. Germline loops: CDR1 MGHRA, CDR2 YSYEKL. The length of the CDR3 is 15 residues.

The genes are TRBV2 and TRBJ1-5; 8 bases match TRBD1. The CDR3 spans 15 residues. CDR1 SNHLY and CDR2 FYNNEI come from the germline V gene. V gave up 8 bases and J gave up 1 base; unmatched junction bases: 7. CDR3 in DNA: TGTGCCAGCGTGGACAGGGCCGGAAGCAATCAGCCCCAGCATTTT. Translation: CASVDRAGSNQPQHF.

The chain combines TRBV4-2 with TRBJ1-1; unclear D gene. CDR3 length: 11 residues. Germline V gene sequence: CDR1 LGHNA, CDR2 YNFKEQ. The germline V and J ends were trimmed by 5 bases and 2 bases, with 3 bases remaining between them. CDR3 protein: CASSVNTEAFF. The CDR3 DNA sequence: TGTGCCAGCAGCGTTAACACTGAAGCTTTCTTT.

This clone is a singleton in its sample. This chain uses TRBV4-1 with TRBJ1-2; possible D gene TRBD1, 5 bases. CDR3 length: 14 amino acids. Germline CDR1 and CDR2: MGHRA and YSYEKL. The V and J ends lost 6 bases and 8 bases respectively, with 19 bases between them. CDR3 in amino acids: CASRVREIEGGYTF. The CDR3 nucleotides are TGCGCCAGCAGGGTCAGGGAAATAGAGGGCGGCTACACCTTC.

The chain recombines TRBV7-6 with TRBJ1-3, with D perhaps matching TRBD1 (5 bases). From germline, CDR1 is SGHVS and CDR2 FNYEAQ. Trimming pared 6 bases from V and 0 bases from J, leaving 12 bases between. This CDR3 spans 15 amino acids. The CDR3 protein is CASSPGPSSGNTIYF. For the CDR3, the DNA is TGTGCCAGCAGTCCGGGACCCAGCTCTGGAAACACCATATATTTT.

The chain links TRBV5-4 to TRBJ2-3; D is tentatively TRBD1 or TRBD2 (6 bases each). Trimming left V 4 bases short and J 2 bases short, with 17 bases between. Germline V gives CDR1 SGHNT, CDR2 YYREEE (reference sequence). The CDR3 runs 16 residues. The chain's CDR3 is CASSVRGAPPTDTQYF. The DNA for the CDR3 is TGTGCCAGCAGCGTAAGGGGGGCCCCCCCCACAGATACGCAGTATTTT.

The chain combines TRBV9 with TRBJ2-1; TRBD2 might be the D (7 bases). Germline CDR1 and CDR2: SGDLS and YYNGEE. Trimming took 4 bases from V and 3 from J, leaving 14 bases between them. CDR3 length equals 15 residues. Written as DNA, the CDR3 is TGTGCCAGCAGCCTAGGGGGGGAGGTCTACAATGAGCAGTTCTTC. Protein sequence: CASSLGGEVYNEQFF.

V and J are TRBV5-4 and TRBJ2-3; D call uncertain. The CDR3 has 11 residues. Germline values: CDR1 SGHNT, CDR2 YYREEE (reference sequence). V shed 7 bases and J shed 2 bases, with 5 bases lying between them. CDR3 sequence (DNA): TGTGCCAGCGGCAACACAGATACGCAGTATTTT. The encoded protein is CASGNTDTQYF.

This rearrangement joins TRBV15 to TRBJ2-7; no reliable D call. Trimming took off 0 bases at V and 6 bases at J, with 12 bases between the two ends. The CDR3 is 14 residues long. CDR1 and CDR2 from the germline V gene are LNHNV and YYDKDF (reference sequence). The chain's CDR3 is CATSREQRTGEQYF. The CDR3 DNA is TGTGCCACCAGCAGAGAACAGCGAACGGGCGAGCAGTACTTC.

The rearrangement links TRBV6-1 to TRBJ1-2, with D possibly being TRBD1 (6 bases). Germline V CDR1 and CDR2: MNHNS, SASEGT. This CDR3 is 14 amino acids long. Trimming removed 3 bases at V and 8 bases at J, with 16 bases between. In DNA, the CDR3 is TGTGCCAGCAGTGAGCGGGACATAGGTCTCGGCTACACCTTC. Translation: CASSERDIGLGYTF.

The chain joins TRBV7-7 to TRBJ2-3; either TRBD1 or TRBD2 may supply D (5 bases each). The V end was cut by 6 bases, the J end by 2 bases, with 12 bases between. The CDR3 length is 14 residues. Germline V gene sequence: CDR1 SSHAT, CDR2 FNYEAQ (reference sequence). DNA for the CDR3: TGTGCCAGCAGTACCGGGACCCTCACAGATACGCAGTATTTT. Protein product: CASSTGTLTDTQYF. Together with reference TRBV7-7 and TRBJ2-3, the CDR3 gives the full variable domain: GAGVSQSPRYKVTKRGQDVTLRCDPISSHATLYWYQQALGQGPEFLTYFNYEAQPDKSGLPSDRFSAERPEGSISTLTIQRTEQRDSAMYRCASSTGTLTDTQYFGPGTRLTVL.

V gene TRBV10-2 combines with J gene TRBJ1-6; D is uncertain. CDR1 is WSHSY, CDR2 SAAADI, per germline. Trimming took 5 bases from V and 7 from J, leaving 15 bases between them. The CDR3 is 15 residues long. The CDR3 nucleotides are TGCGCCAGCAGTAAGGACCGGGGAGGAAATTCACCCCTCCACTTT. It yields the protein CASSKDRGGNSPLHF.

The rearrangement joins TRBV7-5 to TRBJ2-5; the table's D call of TRBD2 was not tested on the DNA. TRBV7-5 is recorded as a pseudogene. The CDR3 length is 17 residues. CDR3 DNA: TGTGTCAGAAGCTTCCCGGCTAGCGGGGGGGCCTGGGAGACCCAGTACTTC. Amino acid sequence: CVRSFPASGGAWETQYF.

V is TRBV11-2 and J is TRBJ2-6, with D perhaps being TRBD1 or TRBD2 (7 bases each). The CDR3 consists of 19 residues. V lost 0 bases, J lost 3 bases, and 18 bases lay in between. The germline gives CDR1 SGHAT, CDR2 FQNNGV. The CDR3, as DNA: TGTGCCAGCAGCTTAGAGCTCCCAGGGGGGGCGAATGGGGCCAACGTCCTGACTTTC. Its protein is CASSLELPGGANGANVLTF.

The chain carries TRBV9 and TRBJ2-5; 9 bases are shared with TRBD1. TRBJ2-7 explains the end of the DNA better; the J call may be wrong. This CDR3 contains 17 residues. Germline lookup yields CDR1 SGDLS and CDR2 YYNGEE. CDR3 nucleotides: TGTGCCAGCAGCCTCCGAACGTACCCCGGGACAGGGACCGAGCAGTACTTC. This encodes CASSLRTYPGTGTEQYF.

This chain links TRBV6-1 with TRBJ1-2; D gene uncertain. Germline CDR1 reads MNHNS; CDR2 reads SASEGT. Trimming stripped 2 bases from V and 4 bases from J, with 8 bases between. The CDR3 has 13 residues. CDR3 sequence (DNA): TGTGCCAGCAGTGAAACGGCCCTCTATGGCTACACCTTC. It yields the protein CASSETALYGYTF.